This T cell receptor beta chain comes out of a study of blood T cell repertoires in COVID-19. Study-wide context: Collection of acute and convalescent COVID-19 samples took place in the United States, Italy and Spain. From T cells, B-cell-depleted T cells, or PBMCs came the material, which was cDNA or gDNA.

The authors' processing: How many nucleated cells were present was estimated from reference gene primer amplification. Here immunoSEQ multiplex PCR was the method, and the copy in TCRdb shows in-frame clones only, minus some. Clone size and V and J calls were adopted from that table, with D and trimming inferred from the DNA. The sample contains hundreds of thousands of clones, around 87% of which appear only once. Germline CDR1 LGHDT, CDR2 YNNKEL (reference sequence). The junction had 6 bases not matched to a gene; V was cut back by 5 bases and J by 8 bases. CDR3 length: 13 amino acids. The sequence was obtained from a woman aged 50 to 65 who had recovered from COVID-19. Sequencing was done on a sample of peripheral blood. The J gene is TRBJ1-1, the V gene TRBV3-1 (or the pseudogene TRBV3-2), with TRBD1 identical over 9 bases. DNA for the CDR3: TGTGCCAGCAGCTTGGGACAGGGCGGGGAAGCTTTCTTT. As protein: CASSLGQGGEAFF.